One sample yielded the 3 T cell receptor beta chains listed below, sequenced in a study of T cell repertoires in cytomegalovirus infection. TCRdb redid the calling of the reads with MiXCR, one entry per CDR3 protein. Of about 250,000 distinct CDR3 sequences listed, about 7% are singletons. Sequenced material: PBMCs. Receptors were obtained from a human donor in good health (CMV status not recorded). Some clones in this sample may be carry-over from other donors' samples.

This clonotype has ten or more counts. The rearrangement uses TRBV7-6 and TRBJ2-3, with D unclear. Germline-derived CDR1 and CDR2 are SGHVS and FNYEAQ. With 3 bases removed from V and 4 bases from J, the gap between germline ends came to 11 bases. The CDR3 is 14 residues long. The CDR3, as DNA: TGTGCCAGCAGCTTGCTGACGTTTTCAGATACGCAGTATTTT. This sequence encodes CASSLLTFSDTQYF. The whole variable domain, remainder taken from reference TRBV7-6 and TRBJ2-3, is GAGVSQSPRYKVTKRGQDVALRCDPISGHVSLYWYRQALGQGPEFLTYFNYEAQQDKSGLPNDRFSAERPEGSISTLTIQRTEQRDSAMYRCASSLLTFSDTQYFGPGTRLTVL.

This clonotype was counted a few times. This chain connects TRBV4-1 to TRBJ1-2; no clear D. Trimming shortened V by 3 bases and J by 6 bases, and 14 bases separated the two germline ends. Germline CDR1 MGHRA, CDR2 YSYEKL. The CDR3 is made up of 14 amino acids. The CDR3 DNA reads as TGCGCCAGCAGCCATGAGACCGGACGCAATGGCTACACCTTC. Residues: CASSHETGRNGYTF.

This clonotype was detected ten times or more. This sequence joins TRBV4-3 and TRBJ2-1, with D possibly matching TRBD2 (5 bases). Trimming cost V 4 bases and J 5 bases, with 15 bases left between them. CDR1 and CDR2 from the germline V gene are LGHNA and YSLEER. The CDR3 has 15 residues. The CDR3 region has the DNA TGCGCCAGCAGCCCCCTAGCCAGACGGGACAATGAGCAGTTCTTC. It encodes CASSPLARRDNEQFF.